A single sample is the source of the 15 T cell receptor beta chains below, sequenced in a study of T cells in Graves' hyperthyroidism and ophthalmopathy. Amplification targeted TCR beta CDR3 regions from RNA transcripts. Researchers ran a first-round RT-PCR on the TCR CDR3 using the HTBI primer set. One entry per CDR3 protein, called by TCRdb with MiXCR from the multiplex PCR reads. The data contain roughly 740,000 distinct CDR3 sequences, about 15% of them singletons. The source material was blood. These TCRs come from a man aged 18-30 years with Graves' hyperthyroidism.

The chain uses TRBV27 and TRBJ2-2, with D perhaps TRBD1 (5 bases). CDR1 is MNHEY and CDR2 is SMNVEV in the germline V gene (reference sequence). Trimming cost V 5 bases and J 0 bases, with 19 bases left between them. CDR3 length: 18 amino acids. CDR3 DNA sequence: TGTGCCAGCAGTATCCACCCAGGGTCCTTGCCGAACACCGGGGAGCTGTTTTTT. It is translated as CASSIHPGSLPNTGELFF.

This chain links TRBV5-1 with TRBJ1-6; no clear D gene. Deletions cut 4 bases from V and 7 bases from J, with 9 bases between. Germline V lookup: CDR1 SGHRS, CDR2 YFSETQ. The CDR3 is 13 amino acids. CDR3 sequence (DNA): TGCGCCAGCAGCAGGGATGAGAATTCACCCCTCCACTTT. This encodes CASSRDENSPLHF.

This clonotype has at least ten counts. The CDR3 spells CASSPLAGETGTQYF. The CDR3 DNA is TGTGCCAGCAGTCCACTAGCGGGAGAGACAGGGACCCAGTACTTC. The J gene is TRBJ2-5, the V gene TRBV2; 11 bases line up with TRBD2. With 5 bases clipped from V and 7 bases from J, the junction kept 9 bases outside the gene matches. The germline V gene has CDR1 SNHLY and CDR2 FYNNEI. This CDR3 contains 15 residues.

The chain recombines TRBV4-2 with TRBJ2-1; weak D call: TRBD2 (5 bases). V was trimmed by 7 bases and J by 6 bases, leaving 16 bases between them. Germline V gene data show CDR1 as LGHNA and CDR2 as YNFKEQ. The CDR3 has 14 residues. Written as DNA, the CDR3 is TGTGCCAGCAAGGAGTCGGGCCGGGGCAATGAGCAGTTCTTC. Translating it yields CASKESGRGNEQFF.

There are a few counts of this clonotype. This chain links TRBV11-1 with TRBJ2-1, with D perhaps matching TRBD1 or TRBD2 (6 bases each). V dropped 4 bases and J dropped 6 bases, with 16 bases sitting between them. This CDR3 comprises 15 residues. Germline loops: CDR1 SGHAT, CDR2 FQDESV (reference sequence). The CDR3 here is CASSSEERGVNEQFF. Here the CDR3 DNA reads TGTGCCAGCAGCTCCGAGGAGAGGGGGGTCAATGAGCAGTTCTTC.

This clonotype was observed at least ten times. The chain uses TRBV28 and TRBJ1-2; 7 nucleotides match TRBD1. The germline V gene has CDR1 MDHEN and CDR2 SYDVKM. The CDR3 runs 15 residues. Losses at the gene ends were 5 bases for V and 8 bases for J; bases not matched to a gene: 14. DNA of the CDR3: TGTGCCAGCAGTCCTCTCGGGACAGCAAGGAGGGGCTACACCTTC. It translates to CASSPLGTARRGYTF.

This clonotype was seen repeatedly, ten times or more. The chain recombines TRBV5-4 with TRBJ2-5, with TRBD1 matching over 10 bases. V was pared by 4 bases and J by 4 bases, with 7 bases of the junction left unmatched. CDR3 length equals 15 residues. Germline V lookup: CDR1 SGHNT, CDR2 YYREEE (reference sequence). In DNA, the CDR3 is TGTGCCAGCAGCATGACAGGGGGCGGAGTAGAGACCCAGTACTTC. Its protein is CASSMTGGGVETQYF. The full variable domain, rest sourced from reference TRBV5-4 and TRBJ2-5, is ETGVTQSPTHLIKTRGQQVTLRCSSQSGHNTVSWYQQALGQGPQFIFQYYREEENGRGNFPPRFSGLQFPNYSSELNVNALELDDSALYLCASSMTGGGVETQYFGPGTRLLVL.

There are many counts of this clonotype. This rearrangement joins TRBV20-1 to TRBJ2-1; 12 bases are shared with TRBD2. J gave up 7 bases and V 3 bases, and 7 bases lay outside the gene matches. The germline V gene has CDR1 DFQATT and CDR2 SNEGSKA (reference sequence). CDR3 size: 15 residues. CDR3 in DNA: TGCAGTGCTAGGCCACTAGCGGGAGGAAGGAATGAGCAGTTCTTC. Protein product: CSARPLAGGRNEQFF.

This clonotype showed up many times. The V call is TRBV7-9, the J call TRBJ2-7; a weak D match, TRBD2 (5 bases). This CDR3 is 15 amino acids long. V was pared by 3 bases and J by 6 bases, with 18 bases between. The V gene's germline CDR1 is SEHNR and CDR2 FQNEAQ (reference sequence). CDR3 loop: CASSLDRTQIAEQYF. The CDR3, as DNA: TGTGCCAGCAGCTTGGATAGGACTCAGATCGCCGAGCAGTACTTC.

This clonotype showed up just a few times. The rearrangement uses TRBV20-1 and TRBJ2-1; 9 bases align to TRBD1. The CDR3 length is 14 residues. J gave up 4 bases and V 5 bases, and 6 bases lay outside the gene matches. CDR1 DFQATT and CDR2 SNEGSKA come from the germline V gene (reference sequence). The CDR3: CSAPRQGGYNEQFF. CDR3 bases: TGCAGTGCTCCCCGACAGGGGGGGTACAATGAGCAGTTCTTC.

This clonotype has just a few counts. The chain joins TRBV30 to TRBJ1-2; TRBD1 matches 9 bases. Germline lookup yields CDR1 GTSNPN and CDR2 SVGIG (reference sequence). This CDR3 comprises 14 residues. V lost 3 bases, J lost 7 bases, and 9 bases stayed unmatched. The CDR3 sequence: CAWSLPGTGFGYTF. As DNA, the CDR3 is TGTGCCTGGAGCCTACCAGGGACAGGGTTTGGCTACACCTTC.

This clonotype was seen many times. The chain couples TRBV2 to TRBJ2-7, with D unresolved. The germline V gene encodes CDR1 SNHLY and CDR2 FYNNEI. Trimming removed 0 bases from V and 2 bases from J, with 8 bases in between. CDR3 length: 14 residues. In DNA form, the CDR3 reads TGTGCCAGCAGTGAAGCAGGCTTTACCTACGAGCAGTACTTC. This sequence encodes CASSEAGFTYEQYF. Based on the CDR3 plus reference TRBV2 and TRBJ2-7, the full variable domain is EPEVTQTPSHQVTQMGQEVILRCVPISNHLYFYWYRQILGQKVEFLVSFYNNEISEKSEIFDDQFSVERPDGSNFTLKIRSTKLEDSAMYFCASSEAGFTYEQYFGPGTRLTVT.

V and J are TRBV20-1 and TRBJ2-1; 12 bases match TRBD2. CDR3 length: 15 residues. CDR1 is DFQATT and CDR2 is SNEGSKA in the germline V gene (reference sequence). Germline trimming cut 5 bases from V and 6 bases from J; bases unmatched to any gene: 8. The CDR3 spells CSAAAGTSGFNEQFF. DNA for the CDR3: TGCAGTGCTGCTGCGGGGACTAGCGGGTTCAATGAGCAGTTCTTC.

CDR3 protein: CASSLAGTDEQFF. CDR3 DNA sequence: TGTGCCAGCAGCTTAGCGGGGACGGATGAGCAGTTCTTC. The chain joins TRBV7-2 to TRBJ2-1; D possibly matches TRBD1 or TRBD2 (5 bases each). The CDR3 sequence is 13 residues long. V lost 0 bases and J lost 8, with 8 bases in between. The germline V gene encodes CDR1 SGHTA and CDR2 FQGNSA. Filled out from reference TRBV7-2 and TRBJ2-1, the complete variable domain reads GAGVSQSPSNKVTEKGKDVELRCDPISGHTALYWYRQSLGQGLEFLIYFQGNSAPDKSGLPSDRFSAERTGGSVSTLTIQRTQQEDSAVYLCASSLAGTDEQFFGPGTRLTVL.

At least ten counts were recorded for this clonotype. The chain links TRBV30 to TRBJ2-1, with 11 bases identical to TRBD2. Germline assignment: CDR1 GTSNPN and CDR2 SVGIG (reference sequence). The CDR3 has 17 residues. Losses at the gene ends were 4 bases for V and 7 bases for J; bases not matched to a gene: 15. The CDR3 DNA is TGTGCCTGGAACCAGGGGACTAGCGGACCTTATGGGAATGAGCAGTTCTTC. It translates to CAWNQGTSGPYGNEQFF.